Below are 22 T cell receptor beta chains sequenced from a single sample in a study of blood T cells in healthy people across ages. The use of a sample-barcoded 5' primer and a J-beta primer mix characterized a second PCR of roughly 7 to 11 cycles. From the 5' RACE reads, TCRdb called clonotypes with MiXCR, one entry per CDR3 protein. The data hold 1.5 million to 2 million distinct CDR3 sequences, with about 30% observed a single time. Material for sequencing was blood. The receptors come from a woman aged 25-40 years in good health.

This clonotype showed up many times. The CDR3 is CASSEFAPEVADTQYF. The CDR3 nucleotides read TGCGCCAGCAGTGAGTTCGCCCCGGAGGTCGCAGATACGCAGTATTTT. The chain couples TRBV10-2 to TRBJ2-3, with a tentative D call TRBD2 (5 bases). The CDR3 length is 16 residues. Trimming took off 1 base at V and 4 bases at J, with 15 bases between the two ends. Germline V gene lookup returns CDR1 WSHSY and CDR2 SAAADI.

The rearrangement uses TRBV2 and TRBJ2-7; 8 bases agree with TRBD1. The CDR3 is made up of 13 amino acids. J gave up 5 bases and V 6 bases, and 6 bases lay outside the gene matches. Germline CDR1 and CDR2: SNHLY and FYNNEI. CDR3 amino acids: CASRGQVPHEQYF. The CDR3 region has the DNA TGTGCCAGCAGGGGACAGGTACCGCACGAGCAGTACTTC.

The chain is built from TRBV15 and TRBJ2-2, with D perhaps matching TRBD1 (6 bases). The CDR3 sequence is 15 residues long. V was clipped by 1 base and J by 5 bases, with 11 bases between them. Germline V CDR1 and CDR2: LNHNV, YYDKDF (reference sequence). The CDR3 protein is CATSRARGMTGELFF. The CDR3 bases are TGTGCCACCAGCAGAGCCAGGGGTATGACCGGGGAGCTGTTTTTT.

V usage is TRBV2 and J usage is TRBJ2-2; 8 bases map to TRBD1. From germline, CDR1 is SNHLY and CDR2 FYNNEI. J gave up 0 bases and V 11 bases, and 8 bases lay outside the gene matches. The CDR3 is 15 amino acids. The DNA for the CDR3 is TGTGCCGGCACCCCGGACAGGGCGAACACCGGGGAGCTGTTTTTT. Its translation is CAGTPDRANTGELFF.

The chain employs TRBV20-1 and TRBJ1-2; maybe TRBD1 (5 bases). CDR1 is DFQATT, CDR2 SNEGSKA, per germline (reference sequence). The germline V and J ends were trimmed by 4 bases and 4 bases, with 16 bases remaining between them. The CDR3 loop spans 14 amino acids. CDR3 nucleotides: TGCAGTGCTACTCTCCAGGGAGAAGGCTATGGCTACACCTTC. Protein sequence: CSATLQGEGYGYTF.

The V gene is TRBV12-3 or TRBV12-4, the J gene TRBJ1-2; 8 nucleotides align to TRBD1. J lost 5 bases, V lost 9 bases, and 8 bases had no gene match. CDR3 length: 13 residues. The DNA of the CDR3 is TGTGCCAGTCAACCGGGACAGGTTTATGGCTACACCTTC. Translation: CASQPGQVYGYTF.

The CDR3 DNA is TGTGCCATCAGTGATAGCGGGAGGGGTACAGATACGCAGTATTTT. Translating it yields CAISDSGRGTDTQYF. The chain combines TRBV10-3 with TRBJ2-3; 11 bases align to TRBD2. V dropped 3 bases and J dropped 3; count of bases not matched to a gene: 2. Looked up from germline, CDR1 is ENHRY and CDR2 is SYGVKD. This CDR3 contains 15 residues.

This clonotype was seen a handful of times. The gene calls are TRBV7-9 and TRBJ2-1, with TRBD2 identical over 16 bases. The CDR3 length is 16 residues. Germline V lookup: CDR1 SEHNR, CDR2 FQNEAQ (reference sequence). The junction had 4 bases not matched to a gene; V was cut back by 4 bases and J by 7 bases. CDR3 bases: TGTGCCAGCAGCTCGGGACTAGCGGGAGGGCATAATGAGCAGTTCTTC. Protein product: CASSSGLAGGHNEQFF. Full variable domain (rest looked up from reference TRBV7-9 and TRBJ2-1): DTGVSQNPRHKITKRGQNVTFRCDPISEHNRLYWYRQTLGQGPEFLTYFQNEAQLEKSRLLSDRFSAERPKGSFSTLEIQRTEQGDSAMYLCASSSGLAGGHNEQFFGPGTRLTVL.

J is TRBJ1-1 and V is TRBV27; D not certain. V lost 5 bases and J 4 bases, leaving 8 bases between the germline ends. From germline, CDR1 is MNHEY and CDR2 SMNVEV (reference sequence). This CDR3 is built from 12 residues. Here the CDR3 DNA reads TGTGCCAGCAGTATGCGGGGCACTGAAGCTTTCTTT. Protein: CASSMRGTEAFF.

To note about this clonotype: A clone one base away is much larger, so this may be a read error. V gene TRBV20-1 combines with J gene TRBJ2-4; D is possibly TRBD2 (6 bases). Between the trimmed V and J ends, which lost 6 bases and 13 bases, there was a span of 25 bases. The CDR3 runs to 14 residues. From germline, CDR1 is DFQATT and CDR2 SNEGSKA (reference sequence). For the CDR3, the DNA is TGCAGTGCCATGGGAAGGGACTTATTCAACGGGCAGTACTTC. Residues: CSAMGRDLFNGQYF.

In its sample, this clonotype was seen many times. The DNA of the CDR3 is TGCAGCGTCCCTCTAGCGGGGTGGGAGACCCAGTACTTC. It specifies CSVPLAGWETQYF. This chain joins TRBV29-1 and TRBJ2-5; 9 nucleotides align to TRBD2. The germline CDR1 and CDR2 sequences are SQVTM and ANQGSEA. This CDR3 comprises 13 residues. After removal of 6 bases from V and 5 bases from J, the junction contained 7 bases not matched to a gene.

A few counts support this clonotype. This sequence joins TRBV5-1 and TRBJ2-1; TRBD2 matches at 8 bases. The CDR3 sequence is 16 residues long. V lost 2 bases and J lost 2; bases outside the gene matches: 6. CDR1 SGHRS and CDR2 YFSETQ come from the germline V gene. This CDR3 is CASSFRRGGTYNEQFF. In DNA form, the CDR3 reads TGCGCCAGCAGCTTTAGACGGGGGGGCACCTACAATGAGCAGTTCTTC.

This clonotype was seen only a few times. This chain uses TRBV20-1 with TRBJ2-3; maybe TRBD2 (7 bases). Germline CDR1 DFQATT, CDR2 SNEGSKA (reference sequence). There are 15 residues in the CDR3. V lost 5 bases and J lost 5, with 20 bases in between. CDR3 protein: CSAYEGGPGRDTQYF. CDR3 DNA sequence: TGCAGTGCTTATGAGGGGGGGCCCGGCAGAGATACGCAGTATTTT.

This clonotype occurred many times. The chain couples TRBV10-3 to TRBJ2-3; no reliable D call. CDR1 is ENHRY and CDR2 is SYGVKD in the germline V gene. V was clipped by 4 bases and J by 6 bases, with 5 bases between them. The CDR3 covers 11 residues. The CDR3 here is CAISAMDTQYF. The CDR3 nucleotides are TGTGCCATCAGTGCAATGGATACGCAGTATTTT.

This clonotype turned up a few times. The V and J genes are TRBV3-1 and TRBJ2-5; TRBD2 is a possible D gene (6 bases). The better agreement between TRBJ2-7 and the DNA end casts doubt on the J call. Germline CDR1 reads LGHDT; CDR2 reads YNNKEL (reference sequence). The CDR3 loop spans 14 amino acids. CDR3 coding DNA: TGTGCCAGCAGCCACCGGGACTCGCCCTGCGAGCAGTACTTC. Translation gives CASSHRDSPCEQYF.

Worth noting for this clonotype: This CDR3 is missing its conserved last phenylalanine or tryptophan, likely due to a read error. The CDR3 DNA reads as TGTGCCAGCAGCTCCAGTGAAGGAGAGCAGTTCGTC. It is translated as CASSSSEGEQFV. The rearrangement links TRBV7-3 to TRBJ2-1, with D hard to call. CDR1 and CDR2 from the germline V gene are SGHTA and FQGTGA. Trimming cost V 4 bases and J 10 bases, with 11 bases left between them. The CDR3 loop spans 12 amino acids.

This clonotype was observed a few times. The chain couples TRBV5-1 to TRBJ2-7; 8 bases are shared with TRBD2. The J segment lost 3 bases and the V segment lost 6 bases, leaving 11 bases of the junction unmatched. Per the germline V gene, CDR1 is SGHRS and CDR2 is YFSETQ. There are 15 residues in the CDR3. CDR3 in amino acids: CASKPGGGGNYEQYF. In nucleotides, the CDR3 is TGCGCCAGCAAACCCGGGGGGGGAGGAAACTACGAGCAGTACTTC.

This clonotype turned up a few times. The chain carries TRBV7-2 and TRBJ2-7; D might be TRBD2 (5 bases). The germline gives CDR1 SGHTA, CDR2 FQGNSA. CDR3 size: 12 residues. The V end lost 7 bases, the J end lost 5 bases, and 12 bases lay between the germline ends. DNA for the CDR3: TGTGCCAGCACCTATCGAGCGGACGAGCAGTACTTC. Its translation is CASTYRADEQYF. Together with reference TRBV7-2 and TRBJ2-7, the CDR3 gives the full variable domain: GAGVSQSPSNKVTEKGKDVELRCDPISGHTALYWYRQSLGQGLEFLIYFQGNSAPDKSGLPSDRFSAERTGGSVSTLTIQRTQQEDSAVYLCASTYRADEQYFGPGTRLTVT.

The chain joins TRBV7-9 to TRBJ1-2; the D gene is possibly TRBD1 (5 bases). Trimming took off 7 bases at V and 3 bases at J, with 15 bases between the two ends. The CDR3 loop spans 14 amino acids. The germline V gene has CDR1 SEHNR and CDR2 FQNEAQ (reference sequence). This CDR3 is CASNSGGEHYGYTF. CDR3 nucleotide sequence: TGTGCCAGCAATTCCGGAGGGGAACACTATGGCTACACCTTC.

This clonotype was seen more than once but under ten times. The V gene is TRBV19, the J gene TRBJ1-5; the D gene is possibly TRBD1 (5 bases). The V and J ends lost 7 bases and 0 bases respectively, with 13 bases between them. Germline CDR1 is LNHDA and CDR2 is SQIVND (reference sequence). The length of the CDR3 is 15 residues. The CDR3 loop is CASTRDGYSNQPQHF. CDR3 bases: TGTGCCAGTACCCGGGACGGATATAGCAATCAGCCCCAGCATTTT.

The genes are TRBV5-1 and TRBJ1-2, with 7 bases matching TRBD1. Trimming removed 4 bases from V and 2 bases from J; junction bases left unmatched: 5. The CDR3 is 14 residues long. Germline CDR1 and CDR2: SGHRS and YFSETQ. The CDR3 region is CASSPDRRNYGYTF. In DNA, the CDR3 is TGCGCCAGCAGCCCGGACAGGAGGAACTATGGCTACACCTTC. Combining the CDR3 with reference TRBV5-1 and TRBJ1-2 gives the whole variable domain KAGVTQTPRYLIKTRGQQVTLSCSPISGHRSVSWYQQTPGQGLQFLFEYFSETQRNKGNFPGRFSGRQFSNSRSEMNVSTLELGDSALYLCASSPDRRNYGYTFGSGTRLTVV.

The chain joins TRBV3-1 to TRBJ2-4; unclear D gene. Matching the DNA end better, TRBJ2-5 makes the J call doubtful. Germline V CDR1 and CDR2: LGHDT, YNNKEL (reference sequence). CDR3 length: 12 amino acids. CDR3 residues: CASSQVDETQYF. CDR3 DNA sequence: TGTGCCAGCAGCCAAGTCGACGAGACCCAGTACTTC.